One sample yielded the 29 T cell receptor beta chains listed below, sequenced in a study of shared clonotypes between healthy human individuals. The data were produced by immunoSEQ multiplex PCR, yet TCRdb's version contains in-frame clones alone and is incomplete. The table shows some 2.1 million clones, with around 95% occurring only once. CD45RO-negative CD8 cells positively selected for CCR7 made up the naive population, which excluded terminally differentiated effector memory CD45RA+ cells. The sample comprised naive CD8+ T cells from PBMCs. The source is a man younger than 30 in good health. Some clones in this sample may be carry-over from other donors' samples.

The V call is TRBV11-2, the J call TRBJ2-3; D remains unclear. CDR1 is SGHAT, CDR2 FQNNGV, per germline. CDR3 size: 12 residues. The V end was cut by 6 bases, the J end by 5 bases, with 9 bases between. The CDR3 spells CASSGFGDTQYF. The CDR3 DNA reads TGTGCCAGCAGTGGGTTTGGAGATACGCAGTATTTT.

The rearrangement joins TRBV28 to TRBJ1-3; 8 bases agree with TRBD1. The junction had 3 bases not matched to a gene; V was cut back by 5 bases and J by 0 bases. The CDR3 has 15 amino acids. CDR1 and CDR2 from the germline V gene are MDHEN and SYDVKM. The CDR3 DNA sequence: TGTGCCAGCAGTCCGACAGGGGACTCTGGAAACACCATATATTTT. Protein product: CASSPTGDSGNTIYF. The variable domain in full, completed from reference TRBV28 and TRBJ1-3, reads DVKVTQSSRYLVKRTGEKVFLECVQDMDHENMFWYRQDPGLGLRLIYFSYDVKMKEKGDIPEGYSVSREKKERFSLILESASTNQTSMYLCASSPTGDSGNTIYFGEGSWLTVV.

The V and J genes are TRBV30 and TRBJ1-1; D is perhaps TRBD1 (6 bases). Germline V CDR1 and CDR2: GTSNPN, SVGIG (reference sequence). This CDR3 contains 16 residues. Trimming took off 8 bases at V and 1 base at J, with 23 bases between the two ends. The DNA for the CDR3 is TGTGCCGGGGACCAAAGGGGGGCATTACGGAACACTGAAGCTTTCTTT. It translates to CAGDQRGALRNTEAFF.

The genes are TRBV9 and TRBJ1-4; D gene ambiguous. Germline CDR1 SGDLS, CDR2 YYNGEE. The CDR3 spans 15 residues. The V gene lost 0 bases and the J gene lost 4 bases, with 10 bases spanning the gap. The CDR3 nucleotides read TGTGCCAGCAGCGTAGCCCCGGTGATTAATGAAAAACTGTTTTTT. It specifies CASSVAPVINEKLFF.

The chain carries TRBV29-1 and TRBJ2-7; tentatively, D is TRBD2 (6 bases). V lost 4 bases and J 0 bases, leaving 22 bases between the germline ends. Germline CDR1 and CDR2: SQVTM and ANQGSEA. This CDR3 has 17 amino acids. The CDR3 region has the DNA TGCAGCGTTGGGGTTGTCAATGGACTACCCCTCTCCTACGAGCAGTACTTC. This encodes CSVGVVNGLPLSYEQYF.

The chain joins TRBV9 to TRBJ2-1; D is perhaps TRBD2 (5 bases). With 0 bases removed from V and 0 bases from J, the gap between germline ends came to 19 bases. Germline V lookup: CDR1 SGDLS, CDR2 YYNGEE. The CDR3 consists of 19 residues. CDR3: CASSVARGEITTSYNEQFF. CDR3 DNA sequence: TGTGCCAGCAGCGTAGCTCGGGGAGAAATCACAACCTCCTACAATGAGCAGTTCTTC.

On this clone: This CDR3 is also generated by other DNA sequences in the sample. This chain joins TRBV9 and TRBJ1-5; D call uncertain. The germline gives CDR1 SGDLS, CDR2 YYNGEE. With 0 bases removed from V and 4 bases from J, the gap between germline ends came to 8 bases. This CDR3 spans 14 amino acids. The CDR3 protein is CASSVGQLNQPQHF. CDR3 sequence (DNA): TGTGCCAGCAGCGTAGGCCAGTTAAATCAGCCCCAGCATTTT. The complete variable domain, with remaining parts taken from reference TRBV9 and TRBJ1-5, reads DSGVTQTPKHLITATGQRVTLRCSPRSGDLSVYWYQQSLDQGLQFLIQYYNGEERAKGNILERFSAQQFPDLHSELNLSSLELGDSALYFCASSVGQLNQPQHFGDGTRLSIL.

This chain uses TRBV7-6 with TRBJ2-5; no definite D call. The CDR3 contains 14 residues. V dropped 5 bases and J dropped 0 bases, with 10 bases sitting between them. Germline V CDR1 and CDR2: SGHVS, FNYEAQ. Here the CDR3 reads CASSISAYQETQYF. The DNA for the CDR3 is TGTGCCAGCAGCATTTCAGCTTACCAAGAGACCCAGTACTTC.

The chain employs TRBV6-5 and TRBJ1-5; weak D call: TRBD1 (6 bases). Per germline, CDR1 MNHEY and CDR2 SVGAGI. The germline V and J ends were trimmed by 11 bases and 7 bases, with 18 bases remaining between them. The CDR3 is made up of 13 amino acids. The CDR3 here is CASRLGGGQPQHF. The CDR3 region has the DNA TGTGCCTCTCGCCTAGGGGGAGGACAGCCCCAGCATTTT.

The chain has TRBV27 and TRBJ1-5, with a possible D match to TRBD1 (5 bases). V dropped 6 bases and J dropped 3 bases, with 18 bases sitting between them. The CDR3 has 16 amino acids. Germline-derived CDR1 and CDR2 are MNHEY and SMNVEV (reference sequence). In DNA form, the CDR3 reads TGTGCCAGCAGCCCTTCATGGGGGGAGGACAATCAGCCCCAGCATTTT. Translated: CASSPSWGEDNQPQHF.

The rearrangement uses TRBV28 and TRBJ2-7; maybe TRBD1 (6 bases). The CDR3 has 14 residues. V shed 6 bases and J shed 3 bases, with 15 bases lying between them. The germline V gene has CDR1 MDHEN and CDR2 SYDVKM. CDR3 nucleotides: TGTGCCAGCAGCCCCTTTGGGGGCTACTACGAGCAGTACTTC. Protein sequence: CASSPFGGYYEQYF.

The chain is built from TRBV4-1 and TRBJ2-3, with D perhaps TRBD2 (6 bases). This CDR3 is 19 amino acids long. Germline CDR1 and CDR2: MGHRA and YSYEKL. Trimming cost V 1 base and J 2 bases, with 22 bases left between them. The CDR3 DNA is TGCGCCAGCAGCCAAGTGTCTGGCCTAGCGATACACTTCACAGATACGCAGTATTTT. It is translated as CASSQVSGLAIHFTDTQYF.

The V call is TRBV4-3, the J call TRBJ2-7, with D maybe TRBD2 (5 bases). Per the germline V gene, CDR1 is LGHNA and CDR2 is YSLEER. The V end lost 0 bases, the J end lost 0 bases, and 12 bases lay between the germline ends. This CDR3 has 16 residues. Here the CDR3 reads CASSQDDGEASYEQYF. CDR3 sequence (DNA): TGCGCCAGCAGCCAAGATGACGGGGAAGCCTCCTACGAGCAGTACTTC.

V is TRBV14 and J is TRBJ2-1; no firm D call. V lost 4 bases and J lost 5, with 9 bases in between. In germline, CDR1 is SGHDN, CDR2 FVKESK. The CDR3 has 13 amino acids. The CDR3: CASSRLGNNEQFF. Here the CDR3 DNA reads TGTGCCAGCAGCCGGTTGGGGAACAATGAGCAGTTCTTC.

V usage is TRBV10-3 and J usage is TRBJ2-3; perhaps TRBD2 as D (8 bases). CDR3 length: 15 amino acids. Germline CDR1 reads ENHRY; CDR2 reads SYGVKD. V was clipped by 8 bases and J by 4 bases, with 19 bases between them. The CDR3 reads CAILKRSGTADTQYF. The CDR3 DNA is TGTGCCATCCTCAAGCGTAGCGGGACAGCAGATACGCAGTATTTT.

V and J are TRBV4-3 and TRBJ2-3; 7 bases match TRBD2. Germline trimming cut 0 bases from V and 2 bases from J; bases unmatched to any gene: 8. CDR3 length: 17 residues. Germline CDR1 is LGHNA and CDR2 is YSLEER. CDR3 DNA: TGCGCCAGCAGCCAAGATTACCAGCGGGGACCCACAGATACGCAGTATTTT. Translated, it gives CASSQDYQRGPTDTQYF.

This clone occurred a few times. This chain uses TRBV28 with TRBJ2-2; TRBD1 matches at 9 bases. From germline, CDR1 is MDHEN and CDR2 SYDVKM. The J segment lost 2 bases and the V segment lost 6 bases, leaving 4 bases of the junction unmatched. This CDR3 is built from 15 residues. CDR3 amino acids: CASRETGGNTGELFF. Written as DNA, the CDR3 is TGTGCCAGCAGGGAAACAGGGGGCAACACCGGGGAGCTGTTTTTT.

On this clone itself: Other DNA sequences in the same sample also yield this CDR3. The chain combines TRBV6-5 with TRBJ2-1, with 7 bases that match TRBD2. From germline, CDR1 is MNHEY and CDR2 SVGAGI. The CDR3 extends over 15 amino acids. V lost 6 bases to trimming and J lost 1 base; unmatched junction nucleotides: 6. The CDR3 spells CASSPGRTSYNEQFF. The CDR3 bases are TGTGCCAGCAGCCCCGGGAGGACATCCTACAATGAGCAGTTCTTC.

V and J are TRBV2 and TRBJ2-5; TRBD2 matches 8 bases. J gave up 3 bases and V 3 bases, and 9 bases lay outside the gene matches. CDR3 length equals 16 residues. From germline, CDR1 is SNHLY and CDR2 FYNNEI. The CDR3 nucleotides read TGTGCCAGCAGTGAGAAGGGGACTAGGGACAAAGAGACCCAGTACTTC. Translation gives CASSEKGTRDKETQYF.

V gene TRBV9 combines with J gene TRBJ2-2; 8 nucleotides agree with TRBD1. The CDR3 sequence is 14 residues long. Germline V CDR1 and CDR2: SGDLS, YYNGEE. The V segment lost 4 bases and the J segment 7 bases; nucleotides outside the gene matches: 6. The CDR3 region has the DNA TGTGCCAGCAGCTTTTCGGACAGGGTCGGGGAGCTGTTTTTT. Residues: CASSFSDRVGELFF.

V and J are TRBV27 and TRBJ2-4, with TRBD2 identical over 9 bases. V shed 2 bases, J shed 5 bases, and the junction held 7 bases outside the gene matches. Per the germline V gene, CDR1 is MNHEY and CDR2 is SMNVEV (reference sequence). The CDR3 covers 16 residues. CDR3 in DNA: TGTGCCAGCAGTTTACTCATGGCTAGCGGGGAAAACATTCAGTACTTC. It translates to CASSLLMASGENIQYF.

The CDR3 here is CASTARGYYEQYF. CDR3 DNA: TGTGCCAGCACGGCGCGGGGGTATTACGAGCAGTACTTC. The chain links TRBV28 to TRBJ2-7; 7 bases map to TRBD2. CDR1 is MDHEN and CDR2 is SYDVKM in the germline V gene. V shed 7 bases and J 4 bases; nucleotides not matched to a gene: 7. CDR3 length: 13 residues.

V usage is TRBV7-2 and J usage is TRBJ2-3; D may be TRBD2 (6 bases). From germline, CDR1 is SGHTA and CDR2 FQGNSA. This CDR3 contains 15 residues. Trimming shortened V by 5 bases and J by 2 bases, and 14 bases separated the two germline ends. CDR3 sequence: CASSPGPGDTDTQYF. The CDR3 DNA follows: TGTGCCAGCAGCCCGGGCCCGGGGGACACAGATACGCAGTATTTT. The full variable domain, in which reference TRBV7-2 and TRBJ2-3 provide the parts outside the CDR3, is GAGVSQSPSNKVTEKGKDVELRCDPISGHTALYWYRQSLGQGLEFLIYFQGNSAPDKSGLPSDRFSAERTGGSVSTLTIQRTQQEDSAVYLCASSPGPGDTDTQYFGPGTRLTVL.

CDR3 sequence reads: CASDRLAAYNEQFF. As DNA, the CDR3 is TGTGCCAGTGATCGATTAGCAGCGTACAATGAGCAGTTCTTC. The rearrangement links TRBV6-1 to TRBJ2-1; no clear D gene. The CDR3 totals 14 residues. Germline lookup yields CDR1 MNHNS and CDR2 SASEGT. V lost 9 bases and J lost 4, with 16 bases in between.

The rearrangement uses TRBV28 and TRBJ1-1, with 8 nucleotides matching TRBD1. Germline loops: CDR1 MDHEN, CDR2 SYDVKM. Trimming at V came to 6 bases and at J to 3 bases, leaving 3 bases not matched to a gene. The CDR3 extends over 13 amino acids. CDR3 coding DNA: TGTGCCAGCAGGGGGACAGGCTACACTGAAGCTTTCTTT. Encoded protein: CASRGTGYTEAFF.

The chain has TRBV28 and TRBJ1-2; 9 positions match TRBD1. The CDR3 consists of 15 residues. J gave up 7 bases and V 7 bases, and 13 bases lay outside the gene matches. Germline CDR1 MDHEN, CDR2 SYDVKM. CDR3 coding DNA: TGTGCCAGCACGCTTAGGACAGGGGATTGGGGTGGCTACACCTTC. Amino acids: CASTLRTGDWGGYTF.

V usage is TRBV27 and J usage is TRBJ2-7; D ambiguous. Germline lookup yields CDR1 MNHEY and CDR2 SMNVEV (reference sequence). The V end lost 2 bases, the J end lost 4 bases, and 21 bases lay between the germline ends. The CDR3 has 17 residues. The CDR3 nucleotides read TGTGCCAGCAGTTTAGATCCCCCCCCTCTGGTTGGATACGAGCAGTACTTC. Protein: CASSLDPPPLVGYEQYF.

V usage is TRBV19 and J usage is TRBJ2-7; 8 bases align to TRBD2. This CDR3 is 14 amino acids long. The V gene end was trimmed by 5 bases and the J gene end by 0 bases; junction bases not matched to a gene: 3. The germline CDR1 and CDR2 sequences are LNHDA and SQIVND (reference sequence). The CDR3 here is CASSGREASYEQYF. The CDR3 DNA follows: TGTGCCAGTAGTGGGCGGGAGGCCTCCTACGAGCAGTACTTC.

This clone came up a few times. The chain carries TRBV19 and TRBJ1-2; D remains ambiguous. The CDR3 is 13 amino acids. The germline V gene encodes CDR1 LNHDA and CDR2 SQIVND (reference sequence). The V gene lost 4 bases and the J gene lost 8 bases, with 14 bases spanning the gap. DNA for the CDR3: TGTGCCAGTAGTAGCGCCAAGAGGACGGGCTACACCTTC. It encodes CASSSAKRTGYTF.